This T cell receptor beta chain was recorded in a study of neurological immune-mediated disorders. This CDR3 contains 14 residues. The germline V gene encodes CDR1 SGHRS and CDR2 YFSETQ. V was pared by 4 bases and J by 3 bases, with 4 bases of the junction left unmatched. In its sample, this clonotype was seen many times. TCRdb reprocessed the 5' RACE reads via MiXCR and lists one record per CDR3 protein. The sample has 55,000 to 60,000 distinct CDR3 sequences; 3.5% are singletons. The gene calls are TRBV5-1 and TRBJ1-3, with 7 nucleotides matching TRBD1. Sequencing was done on a sample of PBMCs. This clonotype was sampled from a woman aged 30 to 39 with multiple sclerosis. Here the CDR3 reads CASSAGTVGNTIYF. In DNA form, the CDR3 reads TGCGCCAGCAGCGCCGGGACAGTTGGAAACACCATATATTTT.